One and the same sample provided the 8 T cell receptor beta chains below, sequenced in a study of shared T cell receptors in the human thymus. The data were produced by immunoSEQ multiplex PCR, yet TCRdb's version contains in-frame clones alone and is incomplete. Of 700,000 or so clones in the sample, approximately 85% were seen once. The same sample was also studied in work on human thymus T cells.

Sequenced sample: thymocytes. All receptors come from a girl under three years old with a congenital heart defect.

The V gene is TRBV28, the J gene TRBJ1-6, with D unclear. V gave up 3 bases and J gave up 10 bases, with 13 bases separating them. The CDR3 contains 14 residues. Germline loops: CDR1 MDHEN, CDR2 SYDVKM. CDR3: CASSFGVKGSPLHF. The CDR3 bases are TGTGCCAGCAGTTTCGGGGTCAAAGGATCACCCCTCCACTTT.

The CDR3 spells CASSPGLAEVSYEQYF. The CDR3 nucleotides read TGTGCCAGCAGTCCGGGACTAGCGGAGGTCTCCTACGAGCAGTACTTC. The rearrangement uses TRBV27 and TRBJ2-7; 11 bases line up with TRBD2. CDR1 is MNHEY and CDR2 is SMNVEV in the germline V gene (reference sequence). The CDR3 has 16 residues. The junction had 6 bases not matched to a gene; V was cut back by 5 bases and J by 0 bases.

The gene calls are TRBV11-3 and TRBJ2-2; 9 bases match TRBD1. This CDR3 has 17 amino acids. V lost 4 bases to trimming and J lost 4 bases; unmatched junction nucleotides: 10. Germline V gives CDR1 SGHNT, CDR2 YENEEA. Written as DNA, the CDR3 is TGTGCCAGCAGCTCGGGACAGGGAGAAGGGGGCACCGGGGAGCTGTTTTTT. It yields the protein CASSSGQGEGGTGELFF.

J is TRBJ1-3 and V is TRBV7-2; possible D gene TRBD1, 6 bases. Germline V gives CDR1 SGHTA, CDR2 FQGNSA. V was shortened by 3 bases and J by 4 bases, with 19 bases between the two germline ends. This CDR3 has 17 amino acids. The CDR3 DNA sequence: TGTGCCAGCAGCTTGGCACCGCCCGCGGGGGCCGGAAACACCATATATTTT. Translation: CASSLAPPAGAGNTIYF. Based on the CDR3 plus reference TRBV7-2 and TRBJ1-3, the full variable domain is GAGVSQSPSNKVTEKGKDVELRCDPISGHTALYWYRQSLGQGLEFLIYFQGNSAPDKSGLPSDRFSAERTGGSVSTLTIQRTQQEDSAVYLCASSLAPPAGAGNTIYFGEGSWLTVV.

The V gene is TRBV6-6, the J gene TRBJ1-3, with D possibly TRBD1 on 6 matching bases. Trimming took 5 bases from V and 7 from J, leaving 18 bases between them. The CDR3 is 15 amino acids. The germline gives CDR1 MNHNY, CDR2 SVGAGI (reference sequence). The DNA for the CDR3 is TGTGCCAGCAGTCCTCAGGGGAGTGGTTTCAACACCATATATTTT. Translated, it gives CASSPQGSGFNTIYF.

CDR3 coding DNA: TGTGCCAGCAGTGTCGGAACAGCGGTTCCTGGGGTGTATGGCTACACCTTC. It codes for CASSVGTAVPGVYGYTF. The chain combines TRBV6-1 with TRBJ1-2; the D is unclear. The CDR3 runs 17 residues. The germline V gene encodes CDR1 MNHNS and CDR2 SASEGT. V lost 4 bases to trimming and J lost 5 bases, with 23 bases between them.

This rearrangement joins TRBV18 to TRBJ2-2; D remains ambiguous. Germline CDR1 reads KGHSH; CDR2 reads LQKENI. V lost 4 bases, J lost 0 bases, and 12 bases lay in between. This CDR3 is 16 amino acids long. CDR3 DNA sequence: TGTGCCAGCTCACTCCCCGAGTCGGCGAACACCGGGGAGCTGTTTTTT. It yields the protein CASSLPESANTGELFF.

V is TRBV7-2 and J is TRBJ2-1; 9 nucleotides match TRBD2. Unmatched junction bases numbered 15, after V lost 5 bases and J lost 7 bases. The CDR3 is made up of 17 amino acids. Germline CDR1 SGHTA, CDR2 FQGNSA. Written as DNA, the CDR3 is TGTGCCAGCAGCAACTCGATAGGCGGGGGGGCCAAGAATGAGCAGTTCTTC. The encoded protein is CASSNSIGGGAKNEQFF. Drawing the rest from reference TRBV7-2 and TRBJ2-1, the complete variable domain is GAGVSQSPSNKVTEKGKDVELRCDPISGHTALYWYRQSLGQGLEFLIYFQGNSAPDKSGLPSDRFSAERTGGSVSTLTIQRTQQEDSAVYLCASSNSIGGGAKNEQFFGPGTRLTVL.